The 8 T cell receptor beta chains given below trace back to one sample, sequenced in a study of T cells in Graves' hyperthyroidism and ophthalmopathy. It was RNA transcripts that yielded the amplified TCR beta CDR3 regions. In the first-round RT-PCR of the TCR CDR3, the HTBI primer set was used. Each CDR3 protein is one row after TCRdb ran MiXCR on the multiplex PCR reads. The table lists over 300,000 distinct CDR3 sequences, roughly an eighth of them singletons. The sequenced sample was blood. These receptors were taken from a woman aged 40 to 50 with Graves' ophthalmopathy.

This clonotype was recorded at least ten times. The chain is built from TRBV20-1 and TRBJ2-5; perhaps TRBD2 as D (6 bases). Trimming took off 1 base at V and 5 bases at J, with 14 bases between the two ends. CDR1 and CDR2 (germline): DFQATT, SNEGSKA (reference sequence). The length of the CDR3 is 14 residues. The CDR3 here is CSARGSTRFETQYF. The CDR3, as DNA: TGCAGTGCTAGAGGTTCGACTAGGTTTGAGACCCAGTACTTC.

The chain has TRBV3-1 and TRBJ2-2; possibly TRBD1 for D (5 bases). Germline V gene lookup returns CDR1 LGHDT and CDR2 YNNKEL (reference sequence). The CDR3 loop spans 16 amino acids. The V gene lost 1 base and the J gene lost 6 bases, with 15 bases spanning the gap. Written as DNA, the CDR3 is TGTGCCAGCAGCCAAGGGTTTGGCCAAGGGGCCGGGGAGCTGTTTTTT. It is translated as CASSQGFGQGAGELFF. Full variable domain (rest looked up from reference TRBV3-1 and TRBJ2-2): DTAVSQTPKYLVTQMGNDKSIKCEQNLGHDTMYWYKQDSKKFLKIMFSYNNKELIINETVPNRFSPKSPDKAHLNLHINSLELGDSAVYFCASSQGFGQGAGELFFGEGSRLTVL.

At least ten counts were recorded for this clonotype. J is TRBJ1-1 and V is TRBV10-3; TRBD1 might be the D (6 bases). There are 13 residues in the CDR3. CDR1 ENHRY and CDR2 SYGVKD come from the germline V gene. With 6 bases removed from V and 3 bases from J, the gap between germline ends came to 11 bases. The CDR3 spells CAISTGPYTEAFF. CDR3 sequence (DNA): TGTGCCATCAGCACAGGGCCCTACACTGAAGCTTTCTTT.

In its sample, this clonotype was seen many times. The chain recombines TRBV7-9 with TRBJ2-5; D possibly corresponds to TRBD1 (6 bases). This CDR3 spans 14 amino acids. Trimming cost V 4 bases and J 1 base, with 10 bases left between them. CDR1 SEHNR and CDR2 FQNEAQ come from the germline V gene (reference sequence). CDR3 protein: CASSSPRGQETQYF. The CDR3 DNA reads TGTGCCAGCAGCTCCCCCAGGGGCCAAGAGACCCAGTACTTC.

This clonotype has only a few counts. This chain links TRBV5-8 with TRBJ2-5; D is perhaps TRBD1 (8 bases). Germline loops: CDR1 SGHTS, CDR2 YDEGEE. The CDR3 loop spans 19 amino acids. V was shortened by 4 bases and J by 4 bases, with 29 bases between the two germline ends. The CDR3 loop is CASSRRGSRASGTGETQYF. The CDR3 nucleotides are TGTGCCAGCAGCCGAAGGGGAAGTCGGGCCAGCGGGACAGGAGAGACCCAGTACTTC. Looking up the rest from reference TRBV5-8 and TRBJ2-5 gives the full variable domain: EAGVTQSPTHLIKTRGQQATLRCSPISGHTSVYWYQQALGLGLQFLLWYDEGEERNRGNFPPRFSGRQFPNYSSELNVNALELEDSALYLCASSRRGSRASGTGETQYFGPGTRLLVL.

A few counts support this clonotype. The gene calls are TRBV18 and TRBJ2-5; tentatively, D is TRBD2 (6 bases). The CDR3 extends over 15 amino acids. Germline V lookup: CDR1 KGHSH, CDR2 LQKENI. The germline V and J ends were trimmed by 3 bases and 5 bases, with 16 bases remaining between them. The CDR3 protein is CASSPMWGGTETQYF. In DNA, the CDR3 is TGTGCCAGCTCACCTATGTGGGGAGGTACCGAGACCCAGTACTTC.

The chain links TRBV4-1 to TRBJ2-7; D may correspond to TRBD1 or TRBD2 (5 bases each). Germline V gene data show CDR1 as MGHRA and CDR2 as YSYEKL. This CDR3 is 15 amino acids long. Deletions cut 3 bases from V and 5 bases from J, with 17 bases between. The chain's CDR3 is CASSHSGRQGDEQYF. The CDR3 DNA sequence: TGCGCCAGCAGCCACAGCGGAAGACAAGGGGACGAGCAGTACTTC.

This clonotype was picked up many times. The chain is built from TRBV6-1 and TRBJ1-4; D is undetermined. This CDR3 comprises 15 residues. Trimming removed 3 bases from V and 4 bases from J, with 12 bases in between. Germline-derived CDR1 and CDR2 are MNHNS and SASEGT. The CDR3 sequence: CASSDRVARNEKLFF. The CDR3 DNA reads TGTGCCAGCAGTGACAGAGTTGCTCGTAATGAAAAACTGTTTTTT.